This TCR beta chain was recorded in a study of regulatory T cells in long-lasting Graves disease. Study-level results: Peripheral blood alone, not thyroid tissue, underwent study. Sharing of public clonotypes was greater in persistent patients (2,741) than in new patients (about 970).

Time point reported: newly diagnosed GD, antithyroid drugs for less than 3 months. RNA from PBMCs was the source of the TCR library. There are many counts of this clonotype. The antigen remains unidentified. CDR3-region Arm-PCR and iRepertoire HTBI primers produced the TCR beta libraries. TCRdb passed the multiplex PCR reads through MiXCR, listing each CDR3 protein once. The data hold about 540,000 distinct CDR3 sequences, with roughly 13% observed a single time. This sample also belongs to another study, concerning T cells in Graves' hyperthyroidism and ophthalmopathy. That study reports: For ophthalmopathy, model prediction preceded onset by a median 6.5 months.

The sequence came from a man aged 30 to 39 with Graves disease. Specimen: peripheral blood mononuclear cells (PBMCs), collected at new diagnosis, from a patient treated with antithyroid drugs.

This CDR3 is CASSEIGITEAFF. The CDR3 DNA reads as TGTGCCAGCAGTGAAATAGGGATCACTGAAGCTTTCTTT. The chain is built from TRBV6-1 and TRBJ1-1; D is undetermined. Germline V gene data show CDR1 as MNHNS and CDR2 as SASEGT. The ends were cut back, 2 bases at V and 4 bases at J, with 8 bases in the middle. This CDR3 region has 13 residues.